This T cell receptor (beta chain) was found in a study of blood T cells in healthy people across ages. Study-level results: TCR beta diversity, measured per million T cells, fell in a roughly linear way with age.

As regards this clonotype: As yet, its antigen is unknown.

CDR1 and CDR2 from the germline V gene are SEHNR and FQNEAQ (reference sequence). V dropped 5 bases and J dropped 2 bases, with 10 bases sitting between them. There are 15 residues in the CDR3. A sample-barcoded 5' primer and a J-beta primer mix were used in a second PCR of roughly 6 to 12 cycles. TCRdb passed the 5' RACE reads through MiXCR, listing each CDR3 protein once. Altogether just over 800,000 distinct CDR3 sequences are present, less than 80% being singletons, with the ten largest covering around a quarter. V usage is TRBV7-9 and J usage is TRBJ2-6; D might be TRBD1 (5 bases). This TCR derives from a man aged 25-45 years in good health. Specimen: blood. As DNA, the CDR3 is TGTGCCAGCAGCGTACCAGGGACTGGGGCCAACGTCCTGACTTTC. Protein product: CASSVPGTGANVLTF.